The T cell receptor (beta chain) described here comes from a study of shared clonotypes between healthy human individuals. Trimming left V 6 bases short and J 3 bases short, with 9 bases between. The CDR3 spans 12 residues. Germline loops: CDR1 MNHNY, CDR2 SVGAGI (reference sequence). Findings and limits, study-wide: Larger estimated richness was generally recorded for naive subsets relative to memory subsets.

The assay was carried out at the deep level. Profiled with immunoSEQ multiplex PCR; TCRdb holds only in-frame clones, not every one. Among about 2 million clones, roughly 95% were seen once, and the ten largest hold approximately 1.2%. As concerns this clone: Its antigen is not known.

CD8 cells regarded as naive lacked CD45RO, were positively chosen for CCR7, and omitted terminally differentiated effector memory CD45RA+ cells. Every contributor of samples was a Caucasian grown-up residing in Nashville, Tennessee. The receptor was isolated from a man aged 18 to 30 in good health. The chain uses TRBV6-6 and TRBJ2-7, with unresolved D. Sequencing input: naive CD8+ T cells sorted from blood. The CDR3 region is CASRAVHYEQYF. The CDR3 nucleotides read TGTGCCAGCAGAGCCGTCCACTACGAGCAGTACTTC.